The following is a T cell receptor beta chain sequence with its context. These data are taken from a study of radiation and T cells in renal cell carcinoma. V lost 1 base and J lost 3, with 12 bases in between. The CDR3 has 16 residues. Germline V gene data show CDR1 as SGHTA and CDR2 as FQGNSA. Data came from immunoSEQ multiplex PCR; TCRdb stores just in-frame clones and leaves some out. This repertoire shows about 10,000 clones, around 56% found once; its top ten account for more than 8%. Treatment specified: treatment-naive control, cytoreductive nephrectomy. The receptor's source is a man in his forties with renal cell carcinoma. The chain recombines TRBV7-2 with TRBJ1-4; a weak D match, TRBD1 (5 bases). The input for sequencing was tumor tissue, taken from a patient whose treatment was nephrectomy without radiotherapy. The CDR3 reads CASSLGDGGPNEKLFF. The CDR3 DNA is TGTGCCAGCAGCTTAGGCGACGGGGGACCTAATGAAAAACTGTTTTTT.